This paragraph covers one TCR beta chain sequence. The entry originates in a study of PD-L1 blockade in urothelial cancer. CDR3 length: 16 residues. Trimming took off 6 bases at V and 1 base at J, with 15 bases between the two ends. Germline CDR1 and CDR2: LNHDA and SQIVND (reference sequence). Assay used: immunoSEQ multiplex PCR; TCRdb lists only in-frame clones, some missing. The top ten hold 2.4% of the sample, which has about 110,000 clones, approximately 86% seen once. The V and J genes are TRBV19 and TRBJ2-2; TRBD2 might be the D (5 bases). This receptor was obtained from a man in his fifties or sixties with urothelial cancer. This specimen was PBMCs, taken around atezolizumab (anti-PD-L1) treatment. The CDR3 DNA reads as TGTGCCAGTAGAAATCCCTGGAGCGGGAACACCGGGGAGCTGTTTTTT. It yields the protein CASRNPWSGNTGELFF.